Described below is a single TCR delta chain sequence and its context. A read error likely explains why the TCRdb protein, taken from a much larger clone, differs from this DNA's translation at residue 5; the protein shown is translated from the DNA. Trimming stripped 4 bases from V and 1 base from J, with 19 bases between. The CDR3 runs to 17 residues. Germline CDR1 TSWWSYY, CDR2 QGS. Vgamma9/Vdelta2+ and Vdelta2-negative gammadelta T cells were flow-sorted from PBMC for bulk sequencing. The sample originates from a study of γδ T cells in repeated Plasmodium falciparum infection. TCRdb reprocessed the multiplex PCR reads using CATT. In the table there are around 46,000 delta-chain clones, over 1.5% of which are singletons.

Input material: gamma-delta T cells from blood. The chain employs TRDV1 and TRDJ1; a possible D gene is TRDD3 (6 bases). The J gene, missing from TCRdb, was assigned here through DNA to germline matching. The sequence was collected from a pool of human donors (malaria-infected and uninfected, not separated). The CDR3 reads CALGGPLEGISTDKLIF. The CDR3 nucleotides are TGTGCTCTTGGGGGACCCCTGGAGGGGATTTCCACCGATAAACTCATCTTT.